The entry below gives a single T cell receptor (beta chain) sequence along with its context. Its antigen has not been determined. Base qualities are missing; no much larger clone stands one base away. CDR1 DFQATT and CDR2 SNEGSKA were looked up in the germline V gene (reference sequence). From cysteine to phenylalanine, the CDR3 is 16 amino acids long. The retained sequence is limited to the CDR3, 48 bases, with the frame set at the first base. The germline ends are 10 bases apart after V is trimmed by 1 base and J by 0 bases. Ficoll-Paque density gradient centrifugation was used to isolate PBMCs. This entry comes from a study of T-cell memory formation after mild COVID-19 (dated by TCRdb to about 2021). About the full investigation: TCR sequence clusters from the two donors were largely donor specific. T-cell clones expanding and contracting after mild COVID-19 in two donors were tracked by longitudinal TCRalpha and TCRbeta repertoire sequencing. The cohort was made up of two young adult volunteers, one female and one male, who were previously healthy.

What the research found in general, with its limitations: SARS-CoV-2 specificity of the second-wave clones peaking on day 37 was not confirmed. Clones that contracted from day 15 to 85 showed balanced CD4/CD8 phenotypes, whereas a second wave of clones that expanded from day 15 to 37 leaned towards CD4+. Some responding clones were found in pre-infection memory, which suggests that pre-existing cross-reactive memory T cells took part in the SARS-CoV-2 response. The study included only two mild cases, and larger cohorts that include severe cases with pre-infection samples were judged to be necessary. Contracting CD4+ clones were located mainly in the CM and EM memory subsets, whereas CD8+ clones were found to be enriched in EMRA.

Sequencing relied on an Illumina NovaSeq 6000. TCRalpha and TCRbeta cDNA libraries were built by 5'RACE with constant-segment primers, adding sample barcodes and unique molecular identifiers. Trizol reagent was used to extract RNA from every sample. Library amplification was performed in two PCR steps, and a second sample barcode and Illumina TruSeq adapters were introduced in the second step. Sequencing of libraries was performed on an Illumina NovaSeq with 2 x 150 bp paired-end reads. The authors processed their data as follows. The reads were demultiplexed and collapsed into UMI-guided consensus sequences using migec v1.2.7. Using mixcr v2.1.11, UMI consensuses were aligned to TRA and TRB V and J templates and then assembled into clonotypes. Clonotypes were classified as expanded or contracted when called significant by both edgeR and NoisET, with noise models trained on biological replicates. edgeR calls used a false discovery rate-adjusted p below 0.01 and a log2 fold-change threshold of 1. PCA with hierarchical clustering of max-normalized trajectories of the 1000 most abundant clonotypes was used as exploratory dynamics analysis. The CD4 or CD8 phenotype of responding clones was assigned using the separately sequenced CD4+ and CD8+ repertoires. TCRdb ran its own pipeline on the public reads, namely fastp trimming at Q25 and MiXCR clone calling, and kept in-frame beta chains. Rows are unified per CDR3 protein, each entry keeping the most common DNA and genes. For this entry, the V and J calls and clone size follow TCRdb and not the study's own pipeline. This sample is represented by hundreds of thousands of distinct CDR3 sequences; approximately 15% of them were singletons. The leading ten clones occupy 2% to 2.5% of the sample.

The sample comprised PBMCs or a T cell subset sorted from them (not recorded which). The V gene is TRBV20-1 and the J gene is TRBJ1-6; TRBD1 is a possible D gene, resting on 6 matching bases. The sequence derives from an adult woman who had mild COVID-19 (a few samples of this study predate the infection). The sample titles of this study are shuffled in the database, so cell type and time point are left out; the donor was told from shared clones. The CDR3 in this case is CSARVGADSYNSPLHF. The DNA is TGCAGTGCTAGAGTGGGGGCGGACTCCTATAATTCACCCCTCCACTTT.